This paragraph reports one TCR beta chain. The data were obtained in a study of cytomegalovirus exposure and HLA in healthy donors. The PCR made use of 60 Vbeta and 13 Jbeta primers. Measured with immunoSEQ multiplex PCR; TCRdb has only the in-frame clones, and not every one. The sample contains about 180,000 clones, over 65% of which appear only once. CDR3 length equals 14 residues. V was shortened by 5 bases and J by 7 bases, with 17 bases between the two germline ends. Germline assignment: CDR1 MNHNY and CDR2 SVGAGI (reference sequence). Sequencing input: PBMCs. V usage is TRBV6-6 and J usage is TRBJ1-2; D is possibly TRBD1 (6 bases). This clonotype was obtained from a man aged 60 to 69 in good health and CMV-seronegative. CDR3 sequence (DNA): TGTGCCAGCAGTAAAAACAGGGCCCCCCCTGGCTACACCTTC. It yields the protein CASSKNRAPPGYTF.